One and the same sample provided the 9 T cell receptor beta chains below, sequenced in a study of early T cells in non-severe SARS-CoV-2 infection (TCRdb year 2021). The library came from 5' RACE. The sequencer listed for this sample is NextSeq 500. TCRdb passed the public sequencing reads through fastp at Q25 and MiXCR, retaining productive beta sequences. Rows are combined by CDR3 protein, so each entry shows the most common genes and DNA. A total of 75,000 to 80,000 distinct CDR3 sequences appear in this sample, roughly 9.6% of them only once. The top ten clonotypes cover 4.8% of the sample. The sample taken for sequencing was whole blood. All receptors come from an adult who was a healthcare worker with PCR-confirmed SARS-CoV-2 infection or an uninfected control (not recorded which).

This clonotype was seen a few times. V is TRBV3-1 and J is TRBJ2-1, with TRBD1 matching over 9 bases. This CDR3 spans 15 amino acids. The germline V gene has CDR1 LGHDT and CDR2 YNNKEL (reference sequence). V gave up 1 base and J gave up 9 bases; unmatched junction bases: 7. CDR3 in DNA: TGTGCCAGCAGCCAAGGAACAGGGGGCAGGGGTGAGCAGTTCTTC. It codes for CASSQGTGGRGEQFF.

This clonotype was counted between two and nine times. Germline is not matched at one junction end, which may reflect a read error. In nucleotides, the CDR3 is TGTGTCAGCAGCATGGGGACGATAGAGACCCAGTACTTC. Translated: CVSSMGTIETQYF. The V call is TRBV28, the J call TRBJ2-5; D assignment may be TRBD1 or TRBD2 (5 bases each). This CDR3 contains 13 residues. Germline assignment: CDR1 MDHEN and CDR2 SYDVKM.

The chain employs TRBV18 and TRBJ2-7; 11 bases fit TRBD1. CDR3 length: 16 residues. The germline CDR1 and CDR2 sequences are KGHSH and LQKENI. The trim removed 3 bases at V and 2 bases at J, leaving 6 bases unmatched. The CDR3 loop is CASSPSTGQGAYEQYF. Written as DNA, the CDR3 is TGTGCCAGCTCACCTTCGACGGGACAGGGGGCCTACGAGCAGTACTTC.

A few counts support this clonotype. The chain has TRBV11-2 and TRBJ2-1; TRBD2 might be the D (6 bases). The CDR3 is 18 residues long. The V gene's germline CDR1 is SGHAT and CDR2 FQNNGV. The germline V and J ends were trimmed by 2 bases and 7 bases, with 24 bases remaining between them. The CDR3, as DNA: TGTGCCAGCAGCTTAAGGGACTGGAGCGCCGAGCCCCATAATGAGCAGTTCTTC. This gives the protein CASSLRDWSAEPHNEQFF.

The table lists this clonotype with a few counts. The CDR3 DNA follows: TGTGCCAGCAGCCAGAGGGCGGGGGCCTACAATGAGCAGTTCTTC. Its translation: CASSQRAGAYNEQFF. This chain uses TRBV3-1 with TRBJ2-1; 7 bases match TRBD2. CDR1 and CDR2 (germline): LGHDT, YNNKEL (reference sequence). The CDR3 runs 15 residues. J was trimmed by 2 bases and V by 3 bases; bases with no gene match: 4.

The J gene is TRBJ2-3, the V gene TRBV7-9; D is unclear. Germline V CDR1 and CDR2: SEHNR, FQNEAQ (reference sequence). The CDR3 sequence is 13 residues long. Trimming pared 3 bases from V and 0 bases from J, leaving 4 bases between. The chain's CDR3 is CASSFSSTDTQYF. The CDR3 DNA is TGTGCCAGCAGCTTTAGTAGCACAGATACGCAGTATTTT.

The rearrangement uses TRBV14 and TRBJ2-5; 7 bases align to TRBD1. The CDR3 extends over 14 amino acids. V was clipped by 1 base and J by 7 bases; unmatched bases: 6. The germline gives CDR1 SGHDN, CDR2 FVKESK. The CDR3 protein is CASSQGWTGATQYF. The CDR3 DNA reads TGTGCCAGCAGCCAAGGGTGGACAGGCGCGACCCAGTACTTC.

This clonotype turned up a few times. V and J are TRBV3-1 and TRBJ1-1, with 10 bases that match TRBD1. The CDR3 is 16 residues long. Germline values: CDR1 LGHDT, CDR2 YNNKEL (reference sequence). V trimming: 0 bases; J trimming: 5 bases; junction bases outside the gene matches: 6. The CDR3 region is CASSQDKGQGRTEAFF. CDR3 coding DNA: TGTGCCAGCAGCCAAGATAAGGGACAGGGGCGTACTGAAGCTTTCTTT.

This clonotype was seen only a few times. The chain joins TRBV4-1 to TRBJ2-5; 13 bases map to TRBD2. The CDR3 covers 16 residues. CDR1 is MGHRA and CDR2 is YSYEKL in the germline V gene. The V gene end was trimmed by 6 bases and the J gene end by 5 bases; junction bases not matched to a gene: 9. The chain's CDR3 is CASSRSTSGRSETQYF. Here the CDR3 DNA reads TGCGCCAGCAGTCGTTCGACTAGCGGGAGGTCTGAGACCCAGTACTTC.